This T cell receptor beta chain was profiled in a study of blood T cells in healthy people across ages. The use of a sample-barcoded 5' primer and a J-beta primer mix characterized a second PCR of 7 to 11 cycles. From the 5' RACE reads, TCRdb called clonotypes with MiXCR, one entry per CDR3 protein. The table has approximately 670,000 distinct CDR3 sequences, roughly 43% seen once. General study findings and limits: With age, beta diversity per million T cells declined roughly linearly, significantly by 40.

Of note for this clonotype: Its antigen is as yet unknown.

The CDR3 has 13 residues. Germline values: CDR1 LGHDT, CDR2 YNNKEL (reference sequence). V dropped 9 bases and J dropped 3; count of bases not matched to a gene: 8. The gene calls are TRBV3-1 and TRBJ2-7; 7 nucleotides match TRBD1. Sequenced material: blood. The receptor's source is a man older than 75 in good health. In DNA, the CDR3 is TGTGCCAGTCAGATGTGGGACAGCTACGAGCAGTACTTC. It codes for CASQMWDSYEQYF.